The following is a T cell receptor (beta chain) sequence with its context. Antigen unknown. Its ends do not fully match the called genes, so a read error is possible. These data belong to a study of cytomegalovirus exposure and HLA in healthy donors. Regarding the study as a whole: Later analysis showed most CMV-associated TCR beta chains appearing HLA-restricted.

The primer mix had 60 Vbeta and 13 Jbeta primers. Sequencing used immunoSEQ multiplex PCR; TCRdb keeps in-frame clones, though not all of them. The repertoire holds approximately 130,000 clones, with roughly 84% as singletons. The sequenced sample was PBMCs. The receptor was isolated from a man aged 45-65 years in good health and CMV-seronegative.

Here the CDR3 reads CASSPQGAAYEQYF. The CDR3 region has the DNA TGTGCCAGCTCCCCACAGGGGGCGGCCTACGAGCAGTACTTC. This sequence joins TRBV18 and TRBJ2-7; 9 nucleotides align to TRBD1. The V gene's germline CDR1 is KGHSH and CDR2 LQKENI. The CDR3 has 14 amino acids.